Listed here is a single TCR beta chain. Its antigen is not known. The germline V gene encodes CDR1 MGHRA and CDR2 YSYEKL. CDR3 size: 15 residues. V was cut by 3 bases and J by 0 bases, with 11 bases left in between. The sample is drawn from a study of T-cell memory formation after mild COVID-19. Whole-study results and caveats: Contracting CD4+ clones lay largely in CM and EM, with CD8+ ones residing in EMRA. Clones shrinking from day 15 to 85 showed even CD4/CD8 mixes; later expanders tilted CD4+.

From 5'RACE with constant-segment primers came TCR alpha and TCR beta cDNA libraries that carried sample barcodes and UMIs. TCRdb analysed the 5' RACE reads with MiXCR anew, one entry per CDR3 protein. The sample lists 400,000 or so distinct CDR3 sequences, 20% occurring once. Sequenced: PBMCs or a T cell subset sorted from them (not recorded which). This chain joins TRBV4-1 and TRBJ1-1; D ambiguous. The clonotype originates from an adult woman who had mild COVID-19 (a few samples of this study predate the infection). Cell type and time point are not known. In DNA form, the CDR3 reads TGCGCCAGCAGCCAGCCTCTGGGGTTGAACACTGAAGCTTTCTTT. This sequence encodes CASSQPLGLNTEAFF.